This paragraph reports one TCR beta chain. Amplification targeted TCR beta CDR3 regions from RNA transcripts. RT-PCR in the first round (using the HTBI primer set) targeted the TCR CDR3. In TCRdb, the multiplex PCR reads were re-called with MiXCR into one record per CDR3 protein. Of under 300,000 distinct CDR3 sequences listed, roughly 15% are singletons. The patients, who ranged from 18 to 65 in age, presented with newly diagnosed hyperthyroidism lasting under 2 months. Any symptoms of ophthalmopathy came after the first hyperthyroidism diagnosis, from which the blood sample dates. Out of around 10 ml of fresh peripheral blood came the PBMCs. The data belong to a study of T cells in Graves' hyperthyroidism and ophthalmopathy. CDR3 length equals 14 residues. The germline V gene encodes CDR1 SGHAT and CDR2 FQDESV (reference sequence). V lost 5 bases and J 8 bases, leaving 15 bases between the germline ends.

Sample: blood. The rearrangement links TRBV11-1 to TRBJ1-4; D call uncertain. This sequence was found in a woman aged 50 to 60 with Graves' hyperthyroidism that later progressed to Graves' ophthalmopathy. CDR3 in amino acids: CASSHLALGEKLFF. The CDR3 DNA sequence: TGTGCCAGCAGCCACCTGGCGCTCGGGGAAAAACTGTTTTTT. Supplemented by reference TRBV11-1 and TRBJ1-4, the full variable domain reads EAEVAQSPRYKITEKSQAVAFWCDPISGHATLYWYRQILGQGPELLVQFQDESVVDDSQLPKDRFSAERLKGVDSTLKIQPAELGDSAMYLCASSHLALGEKLFFGSGTQLSVL.